These 5 T cell receptor beta chains were sequenced from one sample in a study of shared clonotypes between healthy human individuals. Clones were read by immunoSEQ multiplex PCR, and TCRdb kept only the in-frame ones, dropping some. This sample has around 500,000 clones, with roughly three quarters found just once. Sequenced: PBMCs. The receptors shown here come from a woman between 40 and 50 years old in good health. Some clones in this sample may be carry-over from other donors' samples.

The rearrangement links TRBV5-1 to TRBJ2-3, with D perhaps TRBD2 (6 bases). The ends were cut back, 3 bases at V and 4 bases at J, with 15 bases in the middle. CDR1 SGHRS and CDR2 YFSETQ come from the germline V gene. The CDR3 consists of 15 residues. CDR3 sequence: CASSSVRLVSDTQYF. Written as DNA, the CDR3 is TGCGCCAGCAGCTCCGTGCGACTAGTCTCAGATACGCAGTATTTT.

The chain joins TRBV5-1 to TRBJ2-1; D unresolved. CDR3 length equals 14 residues. In germline, CDR1 is SGHRS, CDR2 YFSETQ. With 2 bases removed from V and 10 bases from J, the gap between germline ends came to 16 bases. Written as DNA, the CDR3 is TGCGCCAGCAGCTTAAGAGGTTTCGGTGAGGAGCAGTTCTTC. Its protein is CASSLRGFGEEQFF.

The chain recombines TRBV5-1 with TRBJ2-2; no definite D call. Germline loops: CDR1 SGHRS, CDR2 YFSETQ. The CDR3 runs to 15 residues. The V end lost 0 bases, the J end lost 4 bases, and 10 bases lay between the germline ends. The chain's CDR3 is CASSLGRRFTGELFF. CDR3 DNA: TGCGCCAGCAGCTTGGGAAGGCGGTTCACCGGGGAGCTGTTTTTT.

The chain joins TRBV10-3 to TRBJ1-5; TRBD1 might be the D (5 bases). Between the trimmed V and J ends, which lost 3 bases and 8 bases, there was a span of 8 bases. Per the germline V gene, CDR1 is ENHRY and CDR2 is SYGVKD. The CDR3 is 12 residues long. The CDR3 is CAISEGEKPQHF. In nucleotides, the CDR3 is TGTGCCATCAGTGAAGGGGAAAAGCCCCAGCATTTT.

The chain joins TRBV18 to TRBJ2-2; D gene uncertain. The CDR3 covers 13 residues. V lost 4 bases to trimming and J lost 3 bases, with 6 bases between them. Germline V gene lookup returns CDR1 KGHSH and CDR2 LQKENI. The CDR3 DNA sequence: TGTGCCAGCTCACGCTCCGACACCGGGGAGCTGTTTTTT. Its translation is CASSRSDTGELFF.